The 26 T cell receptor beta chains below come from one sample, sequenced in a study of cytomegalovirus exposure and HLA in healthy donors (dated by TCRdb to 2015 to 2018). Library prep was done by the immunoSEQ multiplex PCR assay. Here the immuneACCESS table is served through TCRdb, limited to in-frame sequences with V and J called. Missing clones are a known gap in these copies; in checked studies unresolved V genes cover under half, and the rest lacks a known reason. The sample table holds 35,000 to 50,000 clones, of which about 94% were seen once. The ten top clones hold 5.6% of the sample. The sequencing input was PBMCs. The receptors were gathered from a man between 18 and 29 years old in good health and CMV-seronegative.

This chain's CDR3 is CASSKRQKMNTEAFF. The CDR3 DNA reads TGTGCCAGCAGCAAAAGACAGAAAATGAACACTGAAGCTTTCTTT. This chain connects TRBV21-1 to TRBJ1-1; the table names TRBD1, a call not compared with the DNA. TRBV21-1 is a pseudogene locus. CDR3 size: 15 residues.

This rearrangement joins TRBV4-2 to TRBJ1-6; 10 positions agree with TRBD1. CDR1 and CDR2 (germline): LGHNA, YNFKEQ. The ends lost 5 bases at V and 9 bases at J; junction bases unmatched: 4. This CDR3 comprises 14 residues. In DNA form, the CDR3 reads TGTGCCAGCAGCTCGACAGGGGGCTTTTCACCCCTCCACTTT. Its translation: CASSSTGGFSPLHF.

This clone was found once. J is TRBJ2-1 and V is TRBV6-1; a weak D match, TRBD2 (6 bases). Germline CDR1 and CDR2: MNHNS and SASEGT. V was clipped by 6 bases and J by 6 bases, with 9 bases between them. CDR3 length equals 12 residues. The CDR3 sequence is CASRGTLNEQFF. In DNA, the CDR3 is TGTGCCAGCAGAGGGACTCTCAATGAGCAGTTCTTC.

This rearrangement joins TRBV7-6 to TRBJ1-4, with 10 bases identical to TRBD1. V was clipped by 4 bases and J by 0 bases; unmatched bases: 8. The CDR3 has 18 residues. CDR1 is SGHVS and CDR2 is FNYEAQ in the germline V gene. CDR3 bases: TGTGCCAGCAGCTCTCGGACAGGGGGAAGACCAACTAATGAAAAACTGTTTTTT. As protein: CASSSRTGGRPTNEKLFF.

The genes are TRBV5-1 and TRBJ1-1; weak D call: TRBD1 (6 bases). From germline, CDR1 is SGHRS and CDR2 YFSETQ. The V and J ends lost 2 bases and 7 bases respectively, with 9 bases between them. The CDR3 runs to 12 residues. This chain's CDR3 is CASSFPDSEAFF. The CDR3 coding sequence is TGCGCCAGCAGCTTCCCGGACAGTGAAGCTTTCTTT.

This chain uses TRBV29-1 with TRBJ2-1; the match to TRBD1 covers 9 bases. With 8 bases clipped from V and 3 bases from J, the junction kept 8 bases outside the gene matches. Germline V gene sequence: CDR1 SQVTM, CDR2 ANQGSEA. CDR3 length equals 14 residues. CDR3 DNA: TGCAGCTCTCTGGGACAGGGAAGCTACAATGAGCAGTTCTTC. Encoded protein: CSSLGQGSYNEQFF.

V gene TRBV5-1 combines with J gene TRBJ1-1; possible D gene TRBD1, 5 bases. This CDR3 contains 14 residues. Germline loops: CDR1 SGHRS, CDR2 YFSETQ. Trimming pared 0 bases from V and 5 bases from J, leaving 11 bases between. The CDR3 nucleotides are TGCGCCAGCAGCTTGGGGACACCGAGGACTGAAGCTTTCTTT. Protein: CASSLGTPRTEAFF.

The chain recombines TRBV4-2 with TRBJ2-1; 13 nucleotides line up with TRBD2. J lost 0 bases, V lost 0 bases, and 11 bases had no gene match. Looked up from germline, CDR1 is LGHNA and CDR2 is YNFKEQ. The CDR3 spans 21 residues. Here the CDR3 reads CASSQESLTSGRAPSYNEQFF. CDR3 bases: TGTGCCAGCAGCCAAGAATCCCTTACTAGCGGGAGGGCCCCCTCCTACAATGAGCAGTTCTTC.

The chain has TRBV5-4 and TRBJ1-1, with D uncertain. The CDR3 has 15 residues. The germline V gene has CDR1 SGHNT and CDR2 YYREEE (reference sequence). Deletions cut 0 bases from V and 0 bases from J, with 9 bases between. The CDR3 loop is CASSLGNTLNTEAFF. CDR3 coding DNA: TGTGCCAGCAGCTTGGGCAACACCCTGAACACTGAAGCTTTCTTT.

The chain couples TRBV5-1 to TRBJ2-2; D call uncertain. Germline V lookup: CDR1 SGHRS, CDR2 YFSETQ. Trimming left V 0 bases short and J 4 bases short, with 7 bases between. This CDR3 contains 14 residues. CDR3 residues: CASSLAEVTGELFF. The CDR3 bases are TGCGCCAGCAGCTTGGCTGAGGTCACCGGGGAGCTGTTTTTT.

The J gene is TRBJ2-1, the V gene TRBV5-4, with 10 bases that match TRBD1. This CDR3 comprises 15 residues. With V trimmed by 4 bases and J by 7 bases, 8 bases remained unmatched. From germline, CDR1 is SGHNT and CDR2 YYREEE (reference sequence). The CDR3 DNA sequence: TGTGCCAGCAGCAAGGGACAGGGGCTATTAAATGAGCAGTTCTTC. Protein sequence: CASSKGQGLLNEQFF. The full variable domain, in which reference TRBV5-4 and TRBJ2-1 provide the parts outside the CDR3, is ETGVTQSPTHLIKTRGQQVTLRCSSQSGHNTVSWYQQALGQGPQFIFQYYREEENGRGNFPPRFSGLQFPNYSSELNVNALELDDSALYLCASSKGQGLLNEQFFGPGTRLTVL.

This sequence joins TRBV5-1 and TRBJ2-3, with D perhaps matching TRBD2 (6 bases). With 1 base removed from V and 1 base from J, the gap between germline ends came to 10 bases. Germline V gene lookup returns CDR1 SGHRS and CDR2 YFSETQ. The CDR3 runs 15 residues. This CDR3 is CASSLTSRGTDTQYF. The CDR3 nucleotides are TGCGCCAGCAGCTTGACTAGCCGGGGCACAGATACGCAGTATTTT. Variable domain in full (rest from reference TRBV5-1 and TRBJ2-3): KAGVTQTPRYLIKTRGQQVTLSCSPISGHRSVSWYQQTPGQGLQFLFEYFSETQRNKGNFPGRFSGRQFSNSRSEMNVSTLELGDSALYLCASSLTSRGTDTQYFGPGTRLTVL.

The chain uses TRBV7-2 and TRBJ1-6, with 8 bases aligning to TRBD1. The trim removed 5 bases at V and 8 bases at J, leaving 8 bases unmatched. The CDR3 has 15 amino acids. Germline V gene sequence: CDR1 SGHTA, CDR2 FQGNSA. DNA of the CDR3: TGTGCCAGCAGCCAAACAGGGGGGATTGATTCACCCCTCCACTTT. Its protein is CASSQTGGIDSPLHF. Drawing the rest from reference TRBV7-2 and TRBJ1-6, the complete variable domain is GAGVSQSPSNKVTEKGKDVELRCDPISGHTALYWYRQSLGQGLEFLIYFQGNSAPDKSGLPSDRFSAERTGGSVSTLTIQRTQQEDSAVYLCASSQTGGIDSPLHFGNGTRLTVT.

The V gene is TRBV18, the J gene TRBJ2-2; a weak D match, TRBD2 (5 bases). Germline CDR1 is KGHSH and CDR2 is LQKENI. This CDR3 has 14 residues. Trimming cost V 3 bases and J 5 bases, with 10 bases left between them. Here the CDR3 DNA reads TGTGCCAGCTCACCTGACTATACGACCGGGGAGCTGTTTTTT. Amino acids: CASSPDYTTGELFF.

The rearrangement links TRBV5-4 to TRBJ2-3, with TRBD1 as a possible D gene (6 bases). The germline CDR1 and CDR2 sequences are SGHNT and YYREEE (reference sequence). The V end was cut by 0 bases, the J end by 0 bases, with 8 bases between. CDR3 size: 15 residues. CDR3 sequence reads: CASSLGQGSTDTQYF. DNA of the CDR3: TGTGCCAGCAGCTTGGGGCAGGGGAGCACAGATACGCAGTATTTT.

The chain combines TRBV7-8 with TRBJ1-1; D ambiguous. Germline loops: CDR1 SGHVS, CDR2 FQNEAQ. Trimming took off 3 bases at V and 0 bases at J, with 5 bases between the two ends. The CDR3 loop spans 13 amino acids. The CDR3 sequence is CASSFNMNTEAFF. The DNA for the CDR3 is TGTGCCAGCAGCTTTAACATGAACACTGAAGCTTTCTTT.

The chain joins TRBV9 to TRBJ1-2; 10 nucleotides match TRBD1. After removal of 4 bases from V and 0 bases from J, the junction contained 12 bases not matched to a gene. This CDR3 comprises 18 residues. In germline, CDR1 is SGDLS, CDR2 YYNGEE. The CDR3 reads CASSPVTGGAMSNYGYTF. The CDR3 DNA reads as TGTGCCAGCAGCCCGGTGACAGGGGGCGCGATGTCTAACTATGGCTACACCTTC.

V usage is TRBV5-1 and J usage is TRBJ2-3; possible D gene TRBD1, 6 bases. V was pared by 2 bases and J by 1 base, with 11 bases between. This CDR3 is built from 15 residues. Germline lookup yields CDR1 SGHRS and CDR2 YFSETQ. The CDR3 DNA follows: TGCGCCAGCAGCTTTGGGGGCGCCGGCACAGATACGCAGTATTTT. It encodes CASSFGGAGTDTQYF.

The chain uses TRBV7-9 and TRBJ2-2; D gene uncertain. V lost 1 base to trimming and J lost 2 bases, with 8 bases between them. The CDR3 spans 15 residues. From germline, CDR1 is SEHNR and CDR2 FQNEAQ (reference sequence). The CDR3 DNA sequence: TGTGCCAGCAGCTTAGGAGGCTATAACACCGGGGAGCTGTTTTTT. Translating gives CASSLGGYNTGELFF.

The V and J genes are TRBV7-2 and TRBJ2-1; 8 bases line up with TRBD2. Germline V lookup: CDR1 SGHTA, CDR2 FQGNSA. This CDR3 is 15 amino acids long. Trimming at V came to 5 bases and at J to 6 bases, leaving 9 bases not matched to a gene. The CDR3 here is CASSVLAGEPNEQFF. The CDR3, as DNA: TGTGCCAGCAGCGTTCTAGCGGGTGAGCCCAATGAGCAGTTCTTC. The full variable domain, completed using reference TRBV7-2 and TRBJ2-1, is GAGVSQSPSNKVTEKGKDVELRCDPISGHTALYWYRQSLGQGLEFLIYFQGNSAPDKSGLPSDRFSAERTGGSVSTLTIQRTQQEDSAVYLCASSVLAGEPNEQFFGPGTRLTVL.

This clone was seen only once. CDR3 residues: CASSLPTGSQYF. The CDR3 DNA sequence: TGTGCCAGCAGCTTGCCAACCGGGTCACAGTACTTC. The chain recombines TRBV5-6 with TRBJ2-4; D ambiguous. This CDR3 spans 12 amino acids. Trimming left V 1 base short and J 13 bases short, with 12 bases between. CDR1 and CDR2 (germline): SGHDT, YYEEEE.

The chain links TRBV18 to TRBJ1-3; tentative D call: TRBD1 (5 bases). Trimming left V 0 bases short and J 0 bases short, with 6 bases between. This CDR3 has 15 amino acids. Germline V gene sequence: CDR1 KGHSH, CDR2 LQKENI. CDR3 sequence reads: CASSPPGASGNTIYF. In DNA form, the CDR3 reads TGTGCCAGCTCACCACCAGGGGCCTCTGGAAACACCATATATTTT. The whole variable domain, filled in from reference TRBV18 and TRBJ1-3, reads NAGVMQNPRHLVRRRGQEARLRCSPMKGHSHVYWYRQLPEEGLKFMVYLQKENIIDESGMPKERFSAEFPKEGPSILRIQQVVRGDSAAYFCASSPPGASGNTIYFGEGSWLTVV.

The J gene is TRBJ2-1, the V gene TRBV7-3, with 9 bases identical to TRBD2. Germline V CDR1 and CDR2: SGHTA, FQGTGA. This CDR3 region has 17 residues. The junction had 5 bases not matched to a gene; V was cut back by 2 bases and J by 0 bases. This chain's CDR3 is CASSLGGSGSSYNEQFF. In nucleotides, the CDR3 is TGTGCCAGCAGCTTAGGTGGTAGCGGGAGCTCCTACAATGAGCAGTTCTTC.

CDR3 amino acids: CASSLSGADQPQHF. The CDR3 nucleotides are TGTGCCAGCAGTCTATCAGGGGCGGATCAGCCCCAGCATTTT. The rearrangement joins TRBV25-1 to TRBJ1-5, with a tentative D call TRBD1 (6 bases). Looked up from germline, CDR1 is MGHDK and CDR2 is SYGVNS. V gave up 5 bases and J gave up 5 bases, with 13 bases separating them. This CDR3 spans 14 amino acids.

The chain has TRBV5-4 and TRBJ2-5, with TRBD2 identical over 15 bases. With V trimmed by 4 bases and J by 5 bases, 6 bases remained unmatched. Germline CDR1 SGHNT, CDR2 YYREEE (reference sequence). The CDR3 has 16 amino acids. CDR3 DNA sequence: TGTGCCAGCAGCATCGGACTAGCGGGAGGGCACGAGACCCAGTACTTC. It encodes CASSIGLAGGHETQYF.

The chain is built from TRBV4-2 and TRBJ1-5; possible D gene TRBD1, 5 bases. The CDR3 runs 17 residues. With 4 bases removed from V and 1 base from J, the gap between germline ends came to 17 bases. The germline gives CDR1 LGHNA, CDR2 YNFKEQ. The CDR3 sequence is CASSPRGGGESNQPQHF. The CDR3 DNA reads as TGTGCCAGCAGCCCTCGTGGGGGGGGTGAAAGCAATCAGCCCCAGCATTTT.